What follows describes a single T cell receptor (beta chain). What antigen it recognizes has not been identified. It has no much larger one-base neighbor in the sample; base qualities were not kept. The data were taken from a study of T cell responses to AZD1222 COVID-19 vaccine (dated by TCRdb to the early 2020s). Context from the whole study: A total of under 250 trial participants underwent TCR sequencing, of whom 207 had received two doses of AZD1222 and some 26 had received two doses of the MenACWY control vaccine. Trial participants were enrolled by age into 18-55, 56-69 and 70-plus year subgroups, with roughly 160, 29 and 62 TCR-sequenced participants respectively. Findings and caveats that apply to the study as a whole: Participants were mostly white British and included more females than males, and it was suggested by the authors that clonal diversity may have been underestimated. In the small 56-69-year group, the increase in depth fell short of significance, most likely because of low power. Only six or seven AZD1222 recipients were SARS-CoV-2 seropositive at baseline, limiting conclusions about previously exposed vaccinees. Reportedly, almost half of the unique spike-specific TCRs recognized epitopes lying outside the regions that are mutated in the B.1.351 and B.1.1.7 variants. After two AZD1222 doses, spike-specific TCR breadth and depth were significantly higher than at day 0 and than in MenACWY recipients. Because no day 14 peak-response samples were available, repertoires were characterized only after the peak T cell response. The whole spike protein was spanned by vaccine-associated CD4 TCRs, and dominant responses were seen in regions 160-218 and 743-854.

The CDR3 regions of human TCRbeta chains were analyzed by immunosequencing. The study's processing was this. TCRs in the repertoires were compared against a reference library of SARS-CoV-2-specific TCRs that had been generated with the MIRA antigen-specificity platform. Breadth was defined as the fraction of unique TCRs that were SARS-CoV-2-associated. Depth was defined as the fraction of total T cells that were SARS-CoV-2-associated. Using the MIRA data, each spike-specific TCR was assigned both to the spike region to which the TCR was reactive and to a CD4 or CD8 class. Log10-transformed breadth and depth values were compared by one-way ANOVA with Sidak's multiple comparisons tests. Here the immuneACCESS table is served through TCRdb, limited to in-frame sequences with V and J called. Missing clones are a known gap in these copies; in checked studies unresolved V genes cover under half, and the rest lacks a known reason. V, J and clone size were drawn from that table, and D and trimming were deduced from the DNA. Recorded for this sample are some 150,000 clones; just over 90% of them occurred a single time. Around 4.5% of the sample comes from the top ten.

CDR1 and CDR2, per the germline V gene, are SGHRS and YFSETQ. The CDR3 contains 15 residues, cysteine and phenylalanine counted. The DNA shown is the 45-base CDR3, in frame from base 1. V trim: 5 bases; J trim: 2 bases; unmatched bases: 2. The time point label of this sample denotes: baseline before first vaccination. The treatment or condition label here, explained by the study, means: meningococcal conjugate vaccine given as trial control. The vaccinee samples were drawn from two UK trials, COV001 and COV002, one of which was a single-blind randomized controlled phase 2/3 trial testing AZD1222 (ChAdOx1 nCoV-19) in healthy adults. For TCRbeta chain sequencing, PBMC samples were collected from trial participants at day 0 and at day 28 after the second dose.

The material sequenced was peripheral blood, taken on day 0 of MenACWY control vaccination. The sequence joins TRBV5-1 to TRBJ2-1, with 12 middle bases fitting TRBD2. The TCR sequence derives from an adult in good health. The nucleotide sequence reads as follows: TGCGCCAGCAGAGGACTAGCGGGAACCTACAATGAGCAGTTCTTC. This is translated as CASRGLAGTYNEQFF.